What follows is one TCR beta chain and its context. The antigen is undetermined. The method was immunoSEQ multiplex PCR; TCRdb's version includes in-frame clones alone and lacks a portion of them. The data show about 150,000 clones, about 89% seen once. Germline lookup yields CDR1 MNHEY and CDR2 SVGAGI. Trimming at V came to 3 bases and at J to 2 bases, leaving 2 bases not matched to a gene. CDR3 length equals 15 residues. This entry comes from a study of cytomegalovirus exposure and HLA in healthy donors. About the research overall: The roughly 670 first-cohort repertoires shared a platform with the 100 to 150 validation repertoires, as reported in a later analysis. General study points: A few of the chains that were CMV-associated were confirmed in vitro to be specific for CMV antigens. Cytomegalovirus-associated TCR beta chains were listed, numbering some 150.

The donors were in the 120-subject validation cohort; that cohort was separate from the roughly 730-subject first cohort. This TCR came from a woman aged 18-29 years in good health and CMV-seropositive. Sequences were obtained from PBMCs. The chain couples TRBV6-5 to TRBJ2-1; 9 nucleotides match TRBD2. This CDR3 is CASSYSSGTYNEQFF. The DNA for the CDR3 is TGTGCCAGCAGTTATTCTAGCGGGACCTACAATGAGCAGTTCTTC.